A selection of T cell receptor beta chains follows, all from one sample in a study of blood T cell repertoires in COVID-19. Method: immunoSEQ multiplex PCR; TCRdb's copy keeps in-frame clones and lacks some. The sample records hundreds of thousands of clones, roughly 90% being singletons. The sample was peripheral blood. The receptors stem from a young woman with COVID-19, enrolled during active disease. Each CDR3 is given with its conserved first and last residue. The D gene is left open where the match is weak. Size values are once, few and many counts, or a class for expanded clones, and some rows have none.

clone size: .; J gene: TRBJ1-5; D gene: .; V gene: TRBV27; CDR3 protein: CASSLRGPTYGSNQPQHF; CDR3 DNA: TGTGCCAGCAGTTTGCGGGGACCGACCTATGGGAGCAATCAGCCCCAGCATTTT
clone size: .; J gene: TRBJ1-2; D gene: TRBD1; V gene: TRBV10-2; CDR3 protein: CASSLTGGGNYGYTF; CDR3 DNA: TGCGCCAGCAGTCTGACAGGGGGCGGAAACTATGGCTACACCTTC
clone size: .; J gene: TRBJ1-5; D gene: .; V gene: TRBV7-9; CDR3 protein: CASSLSNSIQPQHF; CDR3 DNA: TGTGCCAGCAGCTTAAGTAACAGTATCCAGCCCCAGCATTTT
clone size: .; J gene: TRBJ2-1; D gene: TRBD2; V gene: TRBV7-9; CDR3 protein: CASSFGDYTYNEQFF; CDR3 DNA: TGTGCCAGCAGCTTTGGGGACTACACCTACAATGAGCAGTTCTTC
clone size: .; J gene: TRBJ1-2; D gene: TRBD1; V gene: TRBV28; CDR3 protein: CASSGQGRAYGYTF; CDR3 DNA: TGTGCCAGCAGTGGACAGGGTCGTGCCTATGGCTACACCTTC
clone size: .; J gene: TRBJ1-1; D gene: TRBD1; V gene: TRBV27; CDR3 protein: CASRTGENTEAFF; CDR3 DNA: TGTGCCAGTCGTACAGGGGAGAACACTGAAGCTTTCTTT
clone size: .; J gene: TRBJ2-7; D gene: TRBD2; V gene: TRBV28; CDR3 protein: CASGVLIPGLAGVEQYF; CDR3 DNA: TGTGCCAGCGGGGTCTTGATACCGGGACTAGCGGGAGTTGAGCAGTACTTC
clone size: .; J gene: TRBJ1-5; D gene: .; V gene: TRBV30; CDR3 protein: CAWSVLDGNQPQHF; CDR3 DNA: TGTGCCTGGAGTGTACTTGATGGCAATCAGCCCCAGCATTTT
clone size: few; J gene: TRBJ2-3; D gene: TRBD2; V gene: TRBV6-1; CDR3 protein: CASREAEGRGDTQYF; CDR3 DNA: TGTGCCAGCAGAGAAGCTGAGGGGAGGGGAGATACGCAGTATTTT
clone size: .; J gene: TRBJ2-5; D gene: TRBD2; V gene: TRBV7-2; CDR3 protein: CASSPWTSRETQYF; CDR3 DNA: TGTGCCAGCAGCCCATGGACTAGCAGAGAGACCCAGTACTTC
clone size: .; J gene: TRBJ2-3; D gene: TRBD2; V gene: TRBV5-1; CDR3 protein: CASSLGLAGVFSDTQYF; CDR3 DNA: TGCGCCAGCAGCTTGGGGCTAGCGGGAGTTTTCTCAGATACGCAGTATTTT
clone size: once; J gene: TRBJ1-3; D gene: .; V gene: TRBV30; CDR3 protein: CAWRGGNTIYF; CDR3 DNA: TGTGCCTGGAGGGGAGGGAACACCATATATTTT
clone size: .; J gene: TRBJ1-1; D gene: TRBD1; V gene: TRBV10-3; CDR3 protein: CAIRGGQGRNTEAFF; CDR3 DNA: TGTGCCATCAGGGGAGGACAGGGTCGAAACACTGAAGCTTTCTTT
clone size: .; J gene: TRBJ1-5; D gene: .; V gene: TRBV18; CDR3 protein: CASSAGTANQPQHF; CDR3 DNA: TGTGCCAGCTCCGCGGGGACGGCTAATCAGCCCCAGCATTTT
clone size: .; J gene: TRBJ2-5; D gene: .; V gene: TRBV30; CDR3 protein: CAWSWGLTEETQYF; CDR3 DNA: TGTGCCTGGAGTTGGGGACTGACCGAAGAGACCCAGTACTTC
clone size: .; J gene: TRBJ2-2; D gene: TRBD2; V gene: TRBV7-9; CDR3 protein: CASSLVSSGKTGELFF; CDR3 DNA: TGTGCCAGCAGCTTAGTTTCTAGCGGGAAGACCGGGGAGCTGTTTTTT
clone size: .; J gene: TRBJ1-4; D gene: TRBD1; V gene: TRBV12-3/TRBV12-4; CDR3 protein: CASSGTGVRKLFF; CDR3 DNA: TGTGCCAGCAGTGGGACAGGGGTGAGAAAACTGTTTTTT
clone size: once; J gene: TRBJ2-1; D gene: .; V gene: TRBV6-6; CDR3 protein: CASSSRGIGHNEQFF; CDR3 DNA: TGTGCCAGCAGTTCCCGGGGTATCGGACACAATGAGCAGTTCTTC
clone size: .; J gene: TRBJ1-6; D gene: .; V gene: TRBV4-1; CDR3 protein: CASSQDPRSYSPLHF; CDR3 DNA: TGCGCCAGCAGCCAAGACCCCCGGAGTTATTCACCCCTCCACTTT
clone size: .; J gene: TRBJ1-5; D gene: .; V gene: TRBV15; CDR3 protein: CATSKQGYSNQPQHF; CDR3 DNA: TGTGCCACCAGCAAACAGGGCTATAGCAATCAGCCCCAGCATTTT
clone size: .; J gene: TRBJ2-5; D gene: TRBD2; V gene: TRBV4-1; CDR3 protein: CASSQFSGSQETQYF; CDR3 DNA: TGCGCCAGCAGCCAATTTAGCGGGAGCCAAGAGACCCAGTACTTC
clone size: .; J gene: TRBJ1-1; D gene: TRBD1; V gene: TRBV6-5; CDR3 protein: CASTRQGRTEAFF; CDR3 DNA: TGTGCCAGCACGAGACAGGGAAGGACTGAAGCTTTCTTT
clone size: .; J gene: TRBJ1-2; D gene: TRBD1; V gene: TRBV7-2; CDR3 protein: CASSVGTGGGYTF; CDR3 DNA: TGTGCCAGCAGCGTCGGGACAGGCGGTGGCTACACCTTC
clone size: once; J gene: TRBJ1-6; D gene: .; V gene: TRBV18; CDR3 protein: CASSTGGSPLHF; CDR3 DNA: TGTGCCAGCTCAACAGGTGGATCACCCCTCCACTTT
clone size: .; J gene: TRBJ1-5; D gene: .; V gene: TRBV19; CDR3 protein: CASSIRGGAGDNQPQHF; CDR3 DNA: TGTGCCAGTAGTATAAGAGGAGGGGCGGGGGACAATCAGCCCCAGCATTTT
clone size: .; J gene: TRBJ1-1; D gene: .; V gene: TRBV30; CDR3 protein: CAWRNFRLNTEAFF; CDR3 DNA: TGTGCCTGGAGAAATTTCAGATTGAACACTGAAGCTTTCTTT
clone size: .; J gene: TRBJ2-2; D gene: .; V gene: TRBV4-1; CDR3 protein: CASSQEGGGPIGELFF; CDR3 DNA: TGCGCCAGCAGCCAAGAAGGGGGAGGGCCCATTGGGGAGCTGTTTTTT
clone size: .; J gene: TRBJ2-3; D gene: .; V gene: TRBV6-5; CDR3 protein: CASSYSRTRTDTQYF; CDR3 DNA: TGTGCCAGCAGTTACTCTAGGACACGCACAGATACGCAGTATTTT
clone size: once; J gene: TRBJ2-1; D gene: TRBD2; V gene: TRBV19; CDR3 protein: CASSSARLAGGDEQFF; CDR3 DNA: TGTGCCAGTAGTTCCGCCCGACTAGCGGGAGGTGATGAGCAGTTCTTC
clone size: .; J gene: TRBJ2-3; D gene: TRBD1; V gene: TRBV5-1; CDR3 protein: CASSSTGQGTDTQYF; CDR3 DNA: TGCGCCAGCAGCTCAACGGGACAGGGGACAGATACGCAGTATTTT
clone size: .; J gene: TRBJ2-7; D gene: .; V gene: TRBV24-1; CDR3 protein: CATSEINRNEQYF; CDR3 DNA: TGTGCCACCAGTGAAATAAACAGAAACGAGCAGTACTTC
clone size: .; J gene: TRBJ2-7; D gene: TRBD2; V gene: TRBV6-1; CDR3 protein: CASSESSGYEQYF; CDR3 DNA: TGTGCCAGCAGTGAATCTAGCGGATACGAGCAGTACTTC
clone size: few; J gene: TRBJ1-2; D gene: .; V gene: TRBV18; CDR3 protein: CASSPRTNYGYTF; CDR3 DNA: TGTGCCAGCTCCCCTCGGACAAACTATGGCTACACCTTC
clone size: .; J gene: TRBJ2-7; D gene: TRBD1; V gene: TRBV28; CDR3 protein: CASSSPGQGAREQYF; CDR3 DNA: TGTGCCAGCAGTTCCCCCGGACAGGGGGCGCGCGAGCAGTACTTC
clone size: once; J gene: TRBJ2-2; D gene: TRBD2; V gene: TRBV10-1; CDR3 protein: CASSTPSGTNTGELFF; CDR3 DNA: TGCGCCAGCAGTACTCCTAGCGGCACGAACACCGGGGAGCTGTTTTTT
clone size: .; J gene: TRBJ1-1; D gene: .; V gene: TRBV5-6; CDR3 protein: CASSLVQATEAFF; CDR3 DNA: TGTGCCAGCAGCTTGGTTCAGGCCACTGAAGCTTTCTTT
clone size: .; J gene: TRBJ2-1; D gene: TRBD1; V gene: TRBV12-5; CDR3 protein: CASGLGTGGYNEQFF; CDR3 DNA: TGTGCTAGTGGTTTAGGGACAGGAGGTTACAATGAGCAGTTCTTC
clone size: .; J gene: TRBJ2-7; D gene: .; V gene: TRBV19; CDR3 protein: CASSKIGADEQYF; CDR3 DNA: TGTGCCAGTAGTAAAATTGGGGCCGACGAGCAGTACTTC
clone size: .; J gene: TRBJ1-2; D gene: .; V gene: TRBV19; CDR3 protein: CASSIDQPGGYTF; CDR3 DNA: TGTGCCAGTAGTATAGATCAACCAGGTGGCTACACCTTC
clone size: .; J gene: TRBJ1-1; D gene: .; V gene: TRBV9; CDR3 protein: CASSVVSGGGTEAFF; CDR3 DNA: TGTGCCAGCAGCGTAGTCTCGGGGGGCGGCACTGAAGCTTTCTTT
clone size: .; J gene: TRBJ1-4; D gene: TRBD1; V gene: TRBV28; CDR3 protein: CASSSQGVANEKLFF; CDR3 DNA: TGTGCCAGCAGCTCACAGGGGGTTGCTAATGAAAAACTGTTTTTT
clone size: .; J gene: TRBJ2-7; D gene: TRBD1; V gene: TRBV6-6; CDR3 protein: CASSKTGGAYEQYF; CDR3 DNA: TGTGCCAGCAGCAAAACAGGGGGAGCCTACGAGCAGTACTTC
clone size: .; J gene: TRBJ2-7; D gene: TRBD2; V gene: TRBV7-2; CDR3 protein: CASSQASGTSSYEQYF; CDR3 DNA: TGTGCCAGCAGCCAAGCTAGCGGGACATCCTCCTACGAGCAGTACTTC
clone size: .; J gene: TRBJ1-2; D gene: .; V gene: TRBV4-1; CDR3 protein: CASSQVSYYGYTF; CDR3 DNA: TGCGCCAGCAGCCAAGTGTCCTACTATGGCTACACCTTC
clone size: .; J gene: TRBJ2-1; D gene: .; V gene: TRBV29-1; CDR3 protein: CSVPPNNEQFF; CDR3 DNA: TGCAGCGTCCCCCCCAACAATGAGCAGTTCTTC
clone size: .; J gene: TRBJ2-7; D gene: .; V gene: TRBV4-2; CDR3 protein: CASSSGAYEQYF; CDR3 DNA: TGTGCCAGCAGCTCAGGGGCCTACGAGCAGTACTTC
clone size: .; J gene: TRBJ2-7; D gene: .; V gene: TRBV27; CDR3 protein: CASSFRGQTYEQYF; CDR3 DNA: TGTGCCAGCAGTTTTCGCGGACAGACCTACGAGCAGTACTTC
clone size: .; J gene: TRBJ1-1; D gene: .; V gene: TRBV7-2; CDR3 protein: CASSLRARRTEAFF; CDR3 DNA: TGTGCCAGCAGCTTGAGGGCCCGCCGCACTGAAGCTTTCTTT
clone size: .; J gene: TRBJ2-3; D gene: .; V gene: TRBV6-1; CDR3 protein: CASSEAGADTQYF; CDR3 DNA: TGTGCCAGCAGTGAAGCCGGGGCAGATACGCAGTATTTT
clone size: .; J gene: TRBJ2-5; D gene: .; V gene: TRBV27; CDR3 protein: CASSYASGVETQYF; CDR3 DNA: TGTGCCAGCAGTTACGCGTCGGGGGTTGAGACCCAGTACTTC
clone size: few; J gene: TRBJ2-7; D gene: .; V gene: TRBV27; CDR3 protein: CASSFSGYEQYF; CDR3 DNA: TGTGCCAGCAGTTTTTCGGGATACGAGCAGTACTTC
clone size: .; J gene: TRBJ2-4; D gene: TRBD1; V gene: TRBV9; CDR3 protein: CASSPMDRSKNIQYF; CDR3 DNA: TGTGCCAGCAGCCCTATGGACAGGTCCAAAAACATTCAGTACTTC
clone size: .; J gene: TRBJ2-1; D gene: .; V gene: TRBV21-1; CDR3 protein: CASSKRGCVDEQFF; CDR3 DNA: TGTGCCAGCAGCAAAAGGGGTTGCGTGGATGAGCAGTTCTTC
clone size: .; J gene: TRBJ2-7; D gene: TRBD1; V gene: TRBV2; CDR3 protein: CASSRTGSYEQYF; CDR3 DNA: TGTGCCAGCAGTCGGACAGGTTCCTACGAGCAGTACTTC
clone size: .; J gene: TRBJ2-7; D gene: .; V gene: TRBV28; CDR3 protein: CASSLWGPSSREQYF; CDR3 DNA: TGTGCCAGCAGTTTGTGGGGGCCCTCCTCGAGGGAGCAGTACTTC
clone size: .; J gene: TRBJ2-5; D gene: .; V gene: TRBV13; CDR3 protein: CASSFGQIQETQYF; CDR3 DNA: TGTGCCAGCAGCTTCGGACAGATCCAAGAGACCCAGTACTTC
clone size: once; J gene: TRBJ1-2; D gene: .; V gene: TRBV5-6; CDR3 protein: CASSLVLGDGYTF; CDR3 DNA: TGTGCCAGCAGCTTGGTCCTCGGTGATGGCTACACCTTC